The present T cell receptor (beta chain) was sequenced within a study of monozygotic twins with inflammatory bowel disease. The CDR3 loop spans 13 amino acids. Germline V gene sequence: CDR1 SQVTM, CDR2 ANQGSEA. From the 5' RACE reads, TCRdb lists one entry per CDR3 protein and no DNA. This repertoire includes approximately 330,000 distinct CDR3 sequences. The J gene is TRBJ2-1, the V gene TRBV29-1; TCRdb lists TRBD1, though no DNA is available to test this call. The TCR sequence derives from a human donor with ulcerative colitis or Crohn's disease, or a healthy co-twin of an affected twin (not recorded which). The specimen was blood. CDR3 loop: CSVGTGSNNEQFF.